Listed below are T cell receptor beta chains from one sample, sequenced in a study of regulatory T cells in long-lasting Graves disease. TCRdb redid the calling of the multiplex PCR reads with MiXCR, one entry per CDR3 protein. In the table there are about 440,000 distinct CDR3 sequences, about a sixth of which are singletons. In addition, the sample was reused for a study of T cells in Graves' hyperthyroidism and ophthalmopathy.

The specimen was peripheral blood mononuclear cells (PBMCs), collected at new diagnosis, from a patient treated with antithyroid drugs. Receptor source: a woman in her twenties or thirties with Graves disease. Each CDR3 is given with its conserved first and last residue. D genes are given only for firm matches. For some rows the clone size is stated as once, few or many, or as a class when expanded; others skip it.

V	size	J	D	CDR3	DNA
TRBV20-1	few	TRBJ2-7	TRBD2	CSAYGLASPYEQYF	TGCAGTGCTTACGGACTAGCGAGTCCCTACGAGCAGTACTTC
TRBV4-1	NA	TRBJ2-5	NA	CASSQVSGQETQYF	TGCGCCAGCAGCCAAGTTAGCGGACAAGAGACCCAGTACTTC
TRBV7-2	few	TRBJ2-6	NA	CASSLASGQNGVLTF	TGTGCCAGCAGCTTAGCGTCAGGACAGAACGGCGTCCTGACTTTC
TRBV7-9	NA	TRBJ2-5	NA	CASSFGGLPSEETQYF	TGTGCCAGCAGCTTCGGGGGGCTTCCTAGCGAAGAGACCCAGTACTTC
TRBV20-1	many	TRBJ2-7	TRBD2	CSAGLAGSSYEQYF	TGCAGTGCTGGACTAGCGGGAAGCTCCTACGAGCAGTACTTC
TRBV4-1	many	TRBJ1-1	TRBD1	CASSHRDRGRSSAFF	TGCGCCAGCAGCCACCGGGACAGGGGGCGAAGTTCGGCTTTCTTT
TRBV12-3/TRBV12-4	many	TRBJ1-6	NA	CASSLTPLHF	TGTGCCAGCAGTTTAACACCCCTCCACTTT
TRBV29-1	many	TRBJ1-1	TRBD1	CSVYLGGQVEVAFF	TGCAGCGTCTACCTCGGGGGACAGGTGGAAGTTGCTTTCTTT
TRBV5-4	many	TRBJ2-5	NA	CASSSGLEETQYF	TGTGCCAGCAGCTCGGGCTTGGAAGAGACCCAGTACTTC
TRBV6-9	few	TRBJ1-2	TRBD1	CASSYSNRGFGGYTF	TGTGCCAGCAGTTACTCGAACAGGGGTTTTGGTGGCTACACCTTC
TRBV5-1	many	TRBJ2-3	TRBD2	CASSAGTSGRSDTQYF	TGCGCCAGCAGCGCGGGAACTAGCGGGAGGTCAGATACGCAGTATTTT
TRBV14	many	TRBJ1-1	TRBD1	CASARTGNTEAFF	TGTGCCAGCGCTCGGACAGGGAACACTGAAGCTTTCTTT
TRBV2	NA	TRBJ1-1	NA	CASRDRAGHGTEAFF	TGTGCCAGCAGGGACCGAGCAGGGCACGGCACTGAAGCTTTCTTT
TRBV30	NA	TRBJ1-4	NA	CAWRTASNEKLFF	TGTGCCTGGAGGACAGCCTCTAATGAAAAACTGTTTTTT